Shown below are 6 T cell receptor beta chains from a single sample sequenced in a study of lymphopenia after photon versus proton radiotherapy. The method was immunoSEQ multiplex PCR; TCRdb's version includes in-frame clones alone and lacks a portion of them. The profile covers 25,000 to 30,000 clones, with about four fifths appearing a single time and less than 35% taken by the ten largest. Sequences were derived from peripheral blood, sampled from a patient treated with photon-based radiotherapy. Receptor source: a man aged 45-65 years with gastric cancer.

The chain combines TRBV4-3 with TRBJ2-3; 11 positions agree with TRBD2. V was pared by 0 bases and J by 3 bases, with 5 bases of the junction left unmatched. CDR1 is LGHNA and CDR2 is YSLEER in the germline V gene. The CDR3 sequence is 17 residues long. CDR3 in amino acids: CASSQDKSSGGTDTQYF. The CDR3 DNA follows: TGCGCCAGCAGCCAAGACAAGTCTAGCGGGGGGACAGATACGCAGTATTTT.

The CDR3 loop is CASSRSTNEKLFF. CDR3 DNA sequence: TGTGCCAGCAGTCGGTCAACTAATGAAAAACTGTTTTTT. This chain connects TRBV7-2 to TRBJ1-4; D is ambiguous. The CDR3 sequence is 13 residues long. Trimming left V 6 bases short and J 0 bases short, with 5 bases between. Germline V gene sequence: CDR1 SGHTA, CDR2 FQGNSA.

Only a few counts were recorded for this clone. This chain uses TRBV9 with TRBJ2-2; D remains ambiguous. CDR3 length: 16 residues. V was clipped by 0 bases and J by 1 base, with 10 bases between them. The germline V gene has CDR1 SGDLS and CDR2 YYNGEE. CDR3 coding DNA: TGTGCCAGCAGCGTAGATCTGGTGGGGAACACCGGGGAGCTGTTTTTT. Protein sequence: CASSVDLVGNTGELFF.

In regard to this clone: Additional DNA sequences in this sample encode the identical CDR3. This CDR3 is CASSLNGGGNQPQHF. In DNA form, the CDR3 reads TGCGCCAGCAGCCTAAATGGGGGCGGCAATCAGCCCCAGCATTTT. V is TRBV5-1 and J is TRBJ1-5, with D possibly being TRBD1 (6 bases). The CDR3 runs to 15 residues. Germline V gives CDR1 SGHRS, CDR2 YFSETQ. V was cut by 4 bases and J by 2 bases, with 13 bases left in between.

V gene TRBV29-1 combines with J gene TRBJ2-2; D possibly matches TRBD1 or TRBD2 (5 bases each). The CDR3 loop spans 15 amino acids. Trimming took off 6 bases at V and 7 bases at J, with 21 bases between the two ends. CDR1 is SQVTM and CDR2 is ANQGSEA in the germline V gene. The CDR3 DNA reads TGCAGCGTCGGCTCCCGGGGCGCGTTGGGCGGGGAGCTGTTTTTT. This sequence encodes CSVGSRGALGGELFF.

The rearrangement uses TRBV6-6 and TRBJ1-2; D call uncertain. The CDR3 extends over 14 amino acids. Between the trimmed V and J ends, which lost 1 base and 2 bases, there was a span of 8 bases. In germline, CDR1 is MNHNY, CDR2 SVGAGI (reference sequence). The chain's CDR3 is CASSYLYKNYGYTF. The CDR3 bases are TGTGCCAGCAGTTACTTATACAAAAACTATGGCTACACCTTC.